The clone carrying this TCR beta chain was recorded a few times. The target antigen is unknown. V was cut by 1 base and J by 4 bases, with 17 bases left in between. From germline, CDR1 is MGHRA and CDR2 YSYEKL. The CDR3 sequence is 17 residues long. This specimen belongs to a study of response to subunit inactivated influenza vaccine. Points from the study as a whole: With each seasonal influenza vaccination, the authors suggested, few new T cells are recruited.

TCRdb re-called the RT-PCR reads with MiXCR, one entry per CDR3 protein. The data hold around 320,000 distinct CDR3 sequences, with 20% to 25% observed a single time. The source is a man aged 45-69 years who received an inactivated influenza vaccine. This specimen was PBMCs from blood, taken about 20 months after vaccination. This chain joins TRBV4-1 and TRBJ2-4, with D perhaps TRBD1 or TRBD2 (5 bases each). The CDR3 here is CASSQGQFRDRKNIQYF. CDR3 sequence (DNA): TGCGCCAGCAGCCAAGGACAATTCCGGGACCGAAAAAACATTCAGTACTTC.